This entry is about one T cell receptor beta chain. Clones were sequenced by immunoSEQ multiplex PCR, and TCRdb holds only the in-frame ones, with some missing. This table holds more than 2 million clones, over 85% found once. The record originates from a study of shared clonotypes between healthy human individuals. This CDR3 is built from 13 residues. V was clipped by 8 bases and J by 6 bases, with 16 bases between them. CDR1 and CDR2 from the germline V gene are SGHNT and YENEEA. CD45RO-negative, CCR7-positively selected cells formed the naive CD8 fraction, excluding terminally differentiated effector memory CD45RA+ cells.

The chain links TRBV11-3 to TRBJ1-2, with D unclear. The origin of this receptor is a young man in good health. Some clones in this sample may be carry-over from other donors' samples. The sequenced sample was naive CD8+ T cells from PBMCs. This chain's CDR3 is CASQRVDDNGYTF. CDR3 nucleotide sequence: TGTGCCAGCCAGAGGGTAGACGACAATGGCTACACCTTC.